The present T cell receptor (beta chain) was sequenced within a study of blood T cell repertoires in COVID-19 (TCRdb year 2020). In terms of the full investigation: Samples from collaborators originated in the United States, Italy and Spain and spanned both the acute and convalescent phases of COVID-19. Where available, HLA class I and class II types were obtained from metadata supplied by the sample provider rather than from assay-based typing. Samples were obtained from the ongoing ImmuneRACE study (first 160 participants) and from 1,254 subjects provided by 6 global collaborators. The sample metadata nearly always contained a de-identified subject ID, COVID-19 status, age in years and sex. The dataset comprised deeply sampled blood TCRbeta repertoires from subjects exposed to, actively infected with, or recovered from COVID-19. The repertoires were made available in a free public database intended to serve as a resource for research on the immune response to SARS-CoV-2. The material from the prospective study consisted of cDNA or gDNA derived from T cells, B-cell-depleted T cells, or PBMCs. What the study reported, not specific to this receptor: How much clinical and demographic metadata was included differed by source and by participant, and the metadata was provided uncurated.

The cysteine opens and the phenylalanine closes a CDR3 of 13 amino acids. Only the CDR3 DNA is retained, 39 bases long and in frame from the first base. The germline V gene (reference sequence) sets CDR1 to MNHEY and CDR2 to SMNVEV. V has 7 bases trimmed and J has 4 bases trimmed; junction bases matching no gene number 6. Participants in the prospective study were aged roughly 18 to 100 years, lived in more than 20 United States geographic areas, and enrolled through a virtual design. In the prospective study, cohorts were assigned on the basis of participant-reported clinical history obtained from a screening survey and a study questionnaire. Recovered participants in ImmuneRACE Cohort 3 were defined by two consecutive negative NP/OP PCR tests, clearance by a healthcare professional, or resolution of symptoms. Mobile phlebotomists in the prospective study collected whole blood, serum and a nasopharyngeal or oropharyngeal swab from every participant. Additional blood draws and questionnaires over an approximately 2-month period could optionally be provided by prospective study participants. Blood samples from the prospective study were shipped frozen or at room temperature prior to DNA extraction.

TCRbeta CDR3 regions were amplified from genomic DNA using the immunoSEQ Assay, a bias-controlled multiplex PCR. As for the original processing: The number of nucleated cells in each sample was estimated by amplification of reference gene primers within the assay. Sequence reads were collapsed and filtered to measure the absolute abundance of every unique TCRbeta CDR3 rearrangement. For each sample, productive Simpson clonality was calculated as the square root of Simpson's diversity index over productive rearrangements. TCRdb took over this immuneACCESS table, retaining in-frame rearrangements with V and J assigned. Such tables are incomplete; in checked studies, under half of the missing clones stem from an unresolved V gene, and the remainder is unexplained. The DNA was the basis for D and trimming; V, J and clone size are from that table. The sample table lists hundreds of thousands of clones, 90% of them with a count of one. Roughly 2.6% of the sample lies in the top ten.

Notes on this clone: Its antigen remains undetermined. Qualities for individual bases were not recorded, and no much larger clone is one base off.

The specimen was PBMCs or T cells enriched from blood (not recorded which). This receptor was obtained from a man between 60 and 75 years old who had recovered from COVID-19. Rearrangement joined TRBV27 to TRBJ1-2; the junction holds 7 bases that match TRBD1. The CDR3 here reads CASTPNRGYGYTF. In nucleotide form, the sequence is TGTGCCAGCACCCCGAACAGGGGCTATGGCTACACCTTC.